The sequence of this T cell receptor (beta chain) was determined in a study of blood T cell repertoires in COVID-19. Study details: T cells, B-cell-depleted T cells, or PBMCs supplied cDNA or gDNA.

Trimming pared 3 bases from V and 6 bases from J, leaving 13 bases between. The CDR3 totals 15 residues. Germline V gene data show CDR1 as KGHDR and CDR2 as SFDVKD. TCRdb keeps only in-frame clones here, not all; method: immunoSEQ multiplex PCR. The top ten hold roughly 9.4% of the sample, which has about 400,000 clones, about 86% seen once. This chain joins TRBV24-1 and TRBJ2-2; D possibly corresponds to TRBD2 (5 bases). The sequencing input was PBMCs or T cells enriched from blood (not recorded which). The receptor was isolated from a woman aged 45-60 years who had recovered from COVID-19. The CDR3 DNA reads as TGTGCCACCAGTGATCTAGAGGGTAGTCCCGGGGAGCTGTTTTTT. Translated: CATSDLEGSPGELFF.